What follows are 20 T cell receptor beta chains derived from one specimen sequenced in a study of T cell repertoires in ileal Crohn's disease. Some clones are missing from TCRdb's copy, which holds only in-frame ones; the method was immunoSEQ multiplex PCR. The repertoire holds about 11,000 clones, with more than 75% as singletons. Sequenced material: ileal tissue. The source is an adult with Crohn's disease.

The V and J genes are TRBV9 and TRBJ2-2; D perhaps matches TRBD2 (5 bases). This CDR3 region has 17 residues. The germline CDR1 and CDR2 sequences are SGDLS and YYNGEE. Trimming took 4 bases from V and 0 from J, leaving 16 bases between them. In nucleotides, the CDR3 is TGTGCCAGCAGCCCCGGAGGCGGGCCCTCGAACACCGGGGAGCTGTTTTTT. Encoded protein: CASSPGGGPSNTGELFF.

The rearrangement uses TRBV7-2 and TRBJ2-7; tentative D call: TRBD2 (6 bases). CDR1 and CDR2 (germline): SGHTA, FQGNSA. The CDR3 totals 13 residues. V was shortened by 8 bases and J by 5 bases, with 16 bases between the two germline ends. The CDR3 DNA is TGTGCCAGCCTCAAAAGCGGGTCAGACGAGCAGTACTTC. As protein: CASLKSGSDEQYF.

This chain joins TRBV6-5 and TRBJ1-1; D ambiguous. Germline CDR1 and CDR2: MNHEY and SVGAGI. The CDR3 spans 14 residues. V dropped 7 bases and J dropped 6 bases, with 18 bases sitting between them. CDR3 sequence: CASTGVGGLPEAFF. As DNA, the CDR3 is TGTGCCAGCACTGGAGTAGGAGGGTTGCCTGAAGCTTTCTTT.

With respect to this clone: Other DNA sequences in the same sample also yield this CDR3. The chain is built from TRBV4-1 and TRBJ2-7, with 10 bases lining up with TRBD2. Unmatched junction bases numbered 6, after V lost 4 bases and J lost 3 bases. The CDR3 consists of 15 residues. Germline CDR1 is MGHRA and CDR2 is YSYEKL. CDR3 coding DNA: TGCGCCAGCAGCCCCTTTAGCGGGGGGCTCTACGAGCAGTACTTC. The encoded protein is CASSPFSGGLYEQYF.

V usage is TRBV6-1 and J usage is TRBJ2-7, with 9 bases that match TRBD1. The germline gives CDR1 MNHNS, CDR2 SASEGT. The CDR3 length is 13 residues. V lost 11 bases to trimming and J lost 2 bases; unmatched junction nucleotides: 7. CDR3 in DNA: TGTGCCGGAAGACAGGGGGTGACCTACGAGCAGTACTTC. This codes for CAGRQGVTYEQYF.

This chain uses TRBV27 with TRBJ2-7, with 8 bases fitting TRBD2. CDR3 length: 14 amino acids. V was clipped by 3 bases and J by 6 bases; unmatched bases: 7. Germline loops: CDR1 MNHEY, CDR2 SMNVEV (reference sequence). CDR3 loop: CASSFGTSAREQYF. In DNA, the CDR3 is TGTGCCAGCAGTTTTGGGACTAGTGCTCGCGAGCAGTACTTC.

The V gene is TRBV28, the J gene TRBJ1-6, with a tentative D call TRBD1 (6 bases). The CDR3 has 14 amino acids. V dropped 5 bases and J dropped 9 bases, with 14 bases sitting between them. Looked up from germline, CDR1 is MDHEN and CDR2 is SYDVKM. The CDR3, as DNA: TGTGCCAGCAGTACTGGGGGCGCAGGTTCACCCCTCCACTTT. Protein: CASSTGGAGSPLHF.

V gene TRBV11-2 combines with J gene TRBJ1-2, with a tentative D call TRBD1 (5 bases). CDR1 is SGHAT, CDR2 FQNNGV, per germline. V gave up 2 bases and J gave up 8 bases, with 12 bases separating them. This CDR3 comprises 13 residues. The CDR3 protein is CASSLQGILGYTF. In DNA, the CDR3 is TGTGCCAGCAGCTTACAGGGAATACTAGGCTACACCTTC.

This clone was observed a handful of times. The chain uses TRBV30 and TRBJ2-5, with D possibly TRBD2 on 6 matching bases. CDR3 size: 13 residues. CDR1 and CDR2 from the germline V gene are GTSNPN and SVGIG (reference sequence). Trimming removed 3 bases at V and 4 bases at J, with 12 bases between. CDR3 sequence: CAWSLTSRETQYF. CDR3 nucleotides: TGTGCCTGGAGCCTAACTAGCAGAGAGACCCAGTACTTC.

The V gene is TRBV9, the J gene TRBJ2-5; TRBD1 matches at 9 bases. V gave up 4 bases and J gave up 5 bases; unmatched junction bases: 6. Germline V gene lookup returns CDR1 SGDLS and CDR2 YYNGEE. CDR3 length: 14 amino acids. CDR3 DNA sequence: TGTGCCAGCAGCCCCGGGACAGGGAGGGAGACCCAGTACTTC. This codes for CASSPGTGRETQYF.

The chain is built from TRBV2 and TRBJ1-2, with D possibly being TRBD1 (6 bases). The germline V gene has CDR1 SNHLY and CDR2 FYNNEI. V lost 0 bases to trimming and J lost 7 bases, with 15 bases between them. The CDR3 totals 15 residues. The CDR3 reads CASSEALQGRGGYTF. CDR3 DNA sequence: TGTGCCAGCAGTGAAGCGCTTCAGGGCAGGGGTGGCTACACCTTC.

This clone was detected a few times. The chain combines TRBV28 with TRBJ1-6, with D unclear. Germline V lookup: CDR1 MDHEN, CDR2 SYDVKM. V was pared by 5 bases and J by 17 bases, with 10 bases between. This CDR3 region has 10 residues. This CDR3 reads CASSALDFHF. The CDR3 DNA reads as TGTGCCAGCAGTGCCCTAGACTTCCACTTT.

The V and J genes are TRBV29-1 and TRBJ2-1; 9 nucleotides align to TRBD2. The CDR3 length is 14 residues. V trimming: 3 bases; J trimming: 6 bases; junction bases outside the gene matches: 6. Germline V gene data show CDR1 as SQVTM and CDR2 as ANQGSEA. The CDR3 spells CSVDNLAGINEQFF. The CDR3 DNA reads as TGCAGCGTTGATAACCTAGCGGGGATCAATGAGCAGTTCTTC.

Details on this clone: The same CDR3 also results from other DNA sequences found in this sample. CDR3 sequence reads: CASSPGNYNEQFF. CDR3 sequence (DNA): TGCGCCAGCAGCCCCGGGAATTACAATGAGCAGTTCTTC. The chain combines TRBV4-1 with TRBJ2-1; possible D gene TRBD2, 5 bases. Per the germline V gene, CDR1 is MGHRA and CDR2 is YSYEKL. The CDR3 runs to 13 residues. Trimming left V 4 bases short and J 4 bases short, with 8 bases between.

The rearrangement links TRBV5-5 to TRBJ1-1, with D uncertain. CDR1 SGHKS and CDR2 YYEKEE come from the germline V gene (reference sequence). The V end was cut by 0 bases, the J end by 3 bases, with 15 bases between. This CDR3 contains 16 residues. CDR3 bases: TGTGCCAGCAGCTTGGAAGGATATAGAGGAGACACTGAAGCTTTCTTT. Its translation: CASSLEGYRGDTEAFF.

V is TRBV7-2 and J is TRBJ1-5, with D hard to call. Germline CDR1 reads SGHTA; CDR2 reads FQGNSA. Trimming cost V 6 bases and J 4 bases, with 10 bases left between them. The CDR3 length is 13 residues. The CDR3 DNA reads as TGTGCCAGCAGGGCAGGCTTAAATCAGCCCCAGCATTTT. Translating gives CASRAGLNQPQHF.

The chain has TRBV12-2 and TRBJ2-6; the D call in the table, TRBD2, was not verified against the DNA. TRBV12-2 is given as a pseudogene. The CDR3 spans 17 residues. CDR3 nucleotides: TGTGCAAGTCTCTGGGGGGGGACCCTGGGAGGGGCCAACGTCCTGACTTTC. Amino acid sequence: CASLWGGTLGGANVLTF.

The genes are TRBV30 and TRBJ1-5, with D possibly matching TRBD1 (6 bases). The CDR3 extends over 13 amino acids. V lost 4 bases and J 4 bases, leaving 11 bases between the germline ends. CDR1 and CDR2 from the germline V gene are GTSNPN and SVGIG (reference sequence). The CDR3 loop is CAWNPQGNQPQHF. The CDR3 bases are TGTGCCTGGAACCCACAGGGAAATCAGCCCCAGCATTTT.

The CDR3 nucleotides are TGTGCCATCAGTGAGGGGACTAGCGGGGACTACAATGAGCAGTTCTTC. Translated: CAISEGTSGDYNEQFF. The V call is TRBV10-3, the J call TRBJ2-1, with TRBD2 matching 13 bases. The V gene's germline CDR1 is ENHRY and CDR2 SYGVKD. The CDR3 has 16 amino acids. J was trimmed by 3 bases and V by 2 bases; bases with no gene match: 1.

The V gene is TRBV5-1, the J gene TRBJ2-1, with 9 nucleotides matching TRBD1. Germline V gene lookup returns CDR1 SGHRS and CDR2 YFSETQ. CDR3 length: 14 residues. The V segment lost 6 bases and the J segment 7 bases; nucleotides outside the gene matches: 8. The CDR3 nucleotides read TGCGCCAGCAAGGGACAGGGACTTGGGAATGAGCAGTTCTTC. Protein sequence: CASKGQGLGNEQFF.